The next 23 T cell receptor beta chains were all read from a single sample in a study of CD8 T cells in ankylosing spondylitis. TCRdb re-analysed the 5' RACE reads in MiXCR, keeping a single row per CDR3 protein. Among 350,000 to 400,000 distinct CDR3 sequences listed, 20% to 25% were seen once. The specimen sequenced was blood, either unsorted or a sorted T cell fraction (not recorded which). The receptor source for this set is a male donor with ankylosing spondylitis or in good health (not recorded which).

CDR3 sequence (DNA): TGCGCCAGCAGCTGGGAGGACACATACACCGGGGAGCTGTTTTTT. Translation: CASSWEDTYTGELFF. The genes are TRBV5-1 and TRBJ2-2, with D maybe TRBD2 (6 bases). CDR3 size: 15 residues. The germline V and J ends were trimmed by 3 bases and 3 bases, with 12 bases remaining between them. Germline CDR1 SGHRS, CDR2 YFSETQ.

Here the CDR3 reads CASSPGFGGAPDTQYF. The CDR3 DNA follows: TGTGCCAGCAGCCCCGGTTTTGGGGGGGCCCCAGATACGCAGTATTTT. The chain carries TRBV4-2 and TRBJ2-3; D perhaps matches TRBD2 (7 bases). The CDR3 extends over 16 amino acids. V lost 4 bases to trimming and J lost 4 bases, with 18 bases between them. CDR1 and CDR2 from the germline V gene are LGHNA and YNFKEQ.

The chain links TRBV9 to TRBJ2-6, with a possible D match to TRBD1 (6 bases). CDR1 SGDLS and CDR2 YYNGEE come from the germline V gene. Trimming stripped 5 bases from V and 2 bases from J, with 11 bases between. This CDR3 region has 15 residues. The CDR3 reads CASSDNRAGANVLTF. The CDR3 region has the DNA TGTGCCAGCAGTGATAACAGGGCTGGGGCCAACGTCCTGACTTTC.

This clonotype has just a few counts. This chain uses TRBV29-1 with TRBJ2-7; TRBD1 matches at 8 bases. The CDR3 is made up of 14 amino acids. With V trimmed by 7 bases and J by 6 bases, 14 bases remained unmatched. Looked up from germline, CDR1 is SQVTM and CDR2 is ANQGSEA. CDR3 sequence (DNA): TGCAGCGCCGCCGGACAGGGTCTTGGCAGCGAGCAGTACTTC. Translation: CSAAGQGLGSEQYF.

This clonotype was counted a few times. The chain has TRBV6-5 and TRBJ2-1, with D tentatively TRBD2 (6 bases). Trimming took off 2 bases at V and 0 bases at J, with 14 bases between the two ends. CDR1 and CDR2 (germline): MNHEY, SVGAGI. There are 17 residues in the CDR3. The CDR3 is CASSYIAVSSSYNEQFF. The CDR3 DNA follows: TGTGCCAGCAGTTACATAGCGGTGTCAAGCTCCTACAATGAGCAGTTCTTC.

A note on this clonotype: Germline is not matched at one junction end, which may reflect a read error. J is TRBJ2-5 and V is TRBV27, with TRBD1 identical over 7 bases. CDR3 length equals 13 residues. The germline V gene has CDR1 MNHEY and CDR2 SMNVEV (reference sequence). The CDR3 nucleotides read TGTGCCGGCAGTCTCGACAGGGAGGAGACCCAGTACTTC. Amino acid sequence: CAGSLDREETQYF.

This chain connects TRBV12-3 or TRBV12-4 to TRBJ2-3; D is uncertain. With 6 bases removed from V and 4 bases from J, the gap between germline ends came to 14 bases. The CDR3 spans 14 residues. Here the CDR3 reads CASSLSGWPDTQYF. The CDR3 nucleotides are TGTGCCAGCAGCCTATCCGGCTGGCCAGATACGCAGTATTTT.

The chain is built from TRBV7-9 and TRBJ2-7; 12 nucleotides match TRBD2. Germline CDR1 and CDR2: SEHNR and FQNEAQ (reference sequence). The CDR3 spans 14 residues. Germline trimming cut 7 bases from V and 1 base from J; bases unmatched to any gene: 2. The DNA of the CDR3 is TGTGCCAGCACACTAGCGGGGGGATCCTACGAGCAGTACTTC. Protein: CASTLAGGSYEQYF.

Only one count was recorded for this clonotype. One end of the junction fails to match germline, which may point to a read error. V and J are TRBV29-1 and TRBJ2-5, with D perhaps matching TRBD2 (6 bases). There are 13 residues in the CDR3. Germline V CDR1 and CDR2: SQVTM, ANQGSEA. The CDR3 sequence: CSVKRAGEENQYF. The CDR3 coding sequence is TGCAGCGTTAAGCGGGCAGGCGAAGAGAACCAGTACTTC. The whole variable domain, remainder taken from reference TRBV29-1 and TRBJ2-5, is SAVISQKPSRDICQRGTSLTIQCQVDSQVTMMFWYRQQPGQSLTLIATANQGSEATYESGFVIDKFPISRPNLTFSTLTVSNMSPEDSSIYLCSVKRAGEENQYFGPGTRLLVL.

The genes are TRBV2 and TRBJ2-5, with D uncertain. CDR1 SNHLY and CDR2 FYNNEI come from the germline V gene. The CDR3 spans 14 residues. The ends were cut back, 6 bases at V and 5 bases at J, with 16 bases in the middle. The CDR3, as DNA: TGTGCCAGCAGGGACCTGGCAGGAACTGAGACCCAGTACTTC. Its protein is CASRDLAGTETQYF.

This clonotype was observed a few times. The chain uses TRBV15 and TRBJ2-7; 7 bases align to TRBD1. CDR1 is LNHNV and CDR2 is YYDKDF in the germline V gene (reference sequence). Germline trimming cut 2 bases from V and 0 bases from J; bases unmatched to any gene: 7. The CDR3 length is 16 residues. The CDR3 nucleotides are TGTGCCACCAGCAGACCGGACAGGACGATCTCCTACGAGCAGTACTTC. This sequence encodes CATSRPDRTISYEQYF.

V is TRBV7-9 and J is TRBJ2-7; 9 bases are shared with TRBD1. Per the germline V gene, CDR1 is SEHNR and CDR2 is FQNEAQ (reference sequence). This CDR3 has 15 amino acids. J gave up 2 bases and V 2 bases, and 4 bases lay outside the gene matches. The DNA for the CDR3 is TGTGCCAGCAGCTTAACCGGGACAGGGACCTACGAGCAGTACTTC. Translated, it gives CASSLTGTGTYEQYF.

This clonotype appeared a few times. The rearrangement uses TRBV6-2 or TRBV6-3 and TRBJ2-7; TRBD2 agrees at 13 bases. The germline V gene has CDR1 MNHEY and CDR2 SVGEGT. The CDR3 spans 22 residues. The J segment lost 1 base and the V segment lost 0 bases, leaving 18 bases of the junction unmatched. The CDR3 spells CASSYSTFKPGLAGFSSYEQYF. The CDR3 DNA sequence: TGTGCCAGCAGTTACTCGACGTTCAAACCGGGACTAGCGGGGTTCTCTTCCTACGAGCAGTACTTC.

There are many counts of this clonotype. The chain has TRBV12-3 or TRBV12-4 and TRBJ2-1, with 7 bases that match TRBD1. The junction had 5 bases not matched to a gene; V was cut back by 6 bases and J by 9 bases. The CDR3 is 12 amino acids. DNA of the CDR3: TGTGCCAGCAGAGACAGGGCTGGTGAGCAGTTCTTC. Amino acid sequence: CASRDRAGEQFF.

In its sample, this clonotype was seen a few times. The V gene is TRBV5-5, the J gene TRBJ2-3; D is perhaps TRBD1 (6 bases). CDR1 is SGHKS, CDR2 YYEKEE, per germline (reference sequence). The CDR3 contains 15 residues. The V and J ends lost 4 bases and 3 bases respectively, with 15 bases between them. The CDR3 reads CASSQTGWSTDTQYF. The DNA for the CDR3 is TGTGCCAGCAGCCAAACAGGGTGGTCTACAGATACGCAGTATTTT.

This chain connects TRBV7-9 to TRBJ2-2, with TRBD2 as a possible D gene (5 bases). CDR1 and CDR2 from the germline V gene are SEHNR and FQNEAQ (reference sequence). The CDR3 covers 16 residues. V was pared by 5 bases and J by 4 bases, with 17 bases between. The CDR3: CASSTSRTAGTGELFF. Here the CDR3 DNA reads TGTGCCAGCAGCACGTCACGCACCGCGGGCACCGGGGAGCTGTTTTTT. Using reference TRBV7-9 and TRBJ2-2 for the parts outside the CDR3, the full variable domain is DTGVSQNPRHKITKRGQNVTFRCDPISEHNRLYWYRQTLGQGPEFLTYFQNEAQLEKSRLLSDRFSAERPKGSFSTLEIQRTEQGDSAMYLCASSTSRTAGTGELFFGEGSRLTVL.

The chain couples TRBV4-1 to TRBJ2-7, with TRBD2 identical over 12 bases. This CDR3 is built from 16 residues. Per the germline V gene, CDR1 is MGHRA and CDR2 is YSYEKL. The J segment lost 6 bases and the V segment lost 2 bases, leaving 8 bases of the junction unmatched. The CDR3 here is CASSQPLAGGPGEQYF. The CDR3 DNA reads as TGCGCCAGCAGCCAACCACTAGCGGGGGGCCCGGGCGAGCAGTACTTC.

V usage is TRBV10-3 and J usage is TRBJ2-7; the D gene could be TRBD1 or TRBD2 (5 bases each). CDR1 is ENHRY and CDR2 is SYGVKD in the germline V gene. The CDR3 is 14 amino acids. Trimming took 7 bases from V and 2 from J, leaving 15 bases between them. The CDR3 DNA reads TGTGCCATCACTCCGGGACGGATAACCTACGAGCAGTACTTC. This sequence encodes CAITPGRITYEQYF.

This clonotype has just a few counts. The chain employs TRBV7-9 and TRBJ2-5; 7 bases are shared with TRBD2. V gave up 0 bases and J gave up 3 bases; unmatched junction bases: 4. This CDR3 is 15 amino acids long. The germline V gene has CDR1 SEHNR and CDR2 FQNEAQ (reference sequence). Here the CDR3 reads CASSLAFLAEETQYF. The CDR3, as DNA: TGTGCCAGCAGCTTAGCGTTCCTAGCGGAAGAGACCCAGTACTTC.

The CDR3 DNA sequence: TGCGCCAGCAGCCGCCTCCCTTATGTCCGGGACAGGGTGGATGGCTACACCTTC. Amino acids: CASSRLPYVRDRVDGYTF. The chain combines TRBV4-1 with TRBJ1-2; 9 bases line up with TRBD1. V was clipped by 4 bases and J by 6 bases; unmatched bases: 18. The CDR3 has 18 residues. Germline values: CDR1 MGHRA, CDR2 YSYEKL.

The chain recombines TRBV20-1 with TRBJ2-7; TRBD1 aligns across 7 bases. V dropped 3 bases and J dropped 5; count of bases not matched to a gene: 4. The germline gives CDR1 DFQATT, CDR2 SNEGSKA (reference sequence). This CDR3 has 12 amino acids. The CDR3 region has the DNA TGCAGTGCTAGTCCAGGGGGACACGAGCAGTACTTC. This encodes CSASPGGHEQYF.

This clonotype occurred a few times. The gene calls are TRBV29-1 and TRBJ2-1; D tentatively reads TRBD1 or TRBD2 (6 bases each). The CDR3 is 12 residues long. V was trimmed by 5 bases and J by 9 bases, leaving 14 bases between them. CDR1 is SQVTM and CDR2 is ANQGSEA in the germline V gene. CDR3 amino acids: CSVLARGVEQFF. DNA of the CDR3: TGCAGCGTTCTTGCTAGGGGGGTTGAGCAGTTCTTC.

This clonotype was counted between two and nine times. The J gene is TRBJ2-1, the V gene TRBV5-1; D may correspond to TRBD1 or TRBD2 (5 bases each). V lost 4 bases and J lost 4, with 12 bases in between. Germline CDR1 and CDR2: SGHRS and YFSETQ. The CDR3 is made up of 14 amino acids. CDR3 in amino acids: CASSAAGAYNEQFF. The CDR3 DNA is TGCGCCAGCAGCGCTGCCGGGGCTTACAATGAGCAGTTCTTC.